The sequence of this TCR beta chain was determined in a study of shared clonotypes between healthy human individuals. The CDR3 totals 14 residues. Germline-derived CDR1 and CDR2 are MDHEN and SYDVKM. Measured with immunoSEQ multiplex PCR; TCRdb has only the in-frame clones, and not every one. The sample has a few hundred thousand clones, nearly 97% seen once. Naive CD8 cells lacked CD45RO, underwent positive selection for CCR7 and left out terminally differentiated effector memory CD45RA+ cells. Material for sequencing was naive CD8+ T cells sorted from blood. The TCR sequence derives from a woman aged 25-40 years in good health. This rearrangement joins TRBV28 to TRBJ2-5; D not resolved. The DNA end is more similar to TRBJ2-7, so the J call may be wrong. The CDR3, as DNA: TGTGCCAGCAGTTCCCCCCTAAGTGAGTTCGAGCAGTACTTC. It translates to CASSSPLSEFEQYF.